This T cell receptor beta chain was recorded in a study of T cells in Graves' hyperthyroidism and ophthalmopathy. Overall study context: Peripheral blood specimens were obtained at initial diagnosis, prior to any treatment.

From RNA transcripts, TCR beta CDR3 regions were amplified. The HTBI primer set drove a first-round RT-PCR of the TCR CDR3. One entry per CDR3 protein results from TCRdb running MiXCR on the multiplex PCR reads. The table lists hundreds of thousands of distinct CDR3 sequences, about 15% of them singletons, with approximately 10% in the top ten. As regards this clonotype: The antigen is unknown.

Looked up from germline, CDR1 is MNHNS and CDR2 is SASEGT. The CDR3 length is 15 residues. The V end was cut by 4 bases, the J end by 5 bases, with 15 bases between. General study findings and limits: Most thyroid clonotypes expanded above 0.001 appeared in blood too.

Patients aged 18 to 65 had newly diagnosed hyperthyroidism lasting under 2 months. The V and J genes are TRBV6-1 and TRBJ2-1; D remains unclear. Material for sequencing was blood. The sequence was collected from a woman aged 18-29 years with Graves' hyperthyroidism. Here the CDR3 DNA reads TGTGCCAGCAGTGCGAACAAGCGCCAGGACAATGAGCAGTTCTTC. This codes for CASSANKRQDNEQFF.